The 2 T cell receptor beta chains presented below share a single source sample, sequenced in a study of blood T cell repertoires in COVID-19. Assay used: immunoSEQ multiplex PCR; TCRdb lists only in-frame clones, some missing. The sample carries about 180,000 clones, 65% to 90% recorded once. The material sequenced was peripheral blood. The origin of the receptors is a human donor in a cohort sampled during active COVID-19.

This clone was counted between two and nine times. The V and J genes are TRBV19 and TRBJ2-3; D remains ambiguous. Per the germline V gene, CDR1 is LNHDA and CDR2 is SQIVND (reference sequence). The CDR3 is made up of 12 amino acids. V was pared by 6 bases and J by 6 bases, with 10 bases between. CDR3 residues: CASSEERDTQYF. In DNA, the CDR3 is TGTGCCAGTAGCGAAGAGAGGGATACGCAGTATTTT.

The chain links TRBV11-2 to TRBJ2-1; 13 nucleotides line up with TRBD2. Looked up from germline, CDR1 is SGHAT and CDR2 is FQNNGV. The CDR3 consists of 19 residues. Unmatched junction bases numbered 10, after V lost 5 bases and J lost 0 bases. The CDR3, as DNA: TGTGCCAGCAGCCGACTAGCGGGAGGCTCTCAAAGCTCCTACAATGAGCAGTTCTTC. It codes for CASSRLAGGSQSSYNEQFF.